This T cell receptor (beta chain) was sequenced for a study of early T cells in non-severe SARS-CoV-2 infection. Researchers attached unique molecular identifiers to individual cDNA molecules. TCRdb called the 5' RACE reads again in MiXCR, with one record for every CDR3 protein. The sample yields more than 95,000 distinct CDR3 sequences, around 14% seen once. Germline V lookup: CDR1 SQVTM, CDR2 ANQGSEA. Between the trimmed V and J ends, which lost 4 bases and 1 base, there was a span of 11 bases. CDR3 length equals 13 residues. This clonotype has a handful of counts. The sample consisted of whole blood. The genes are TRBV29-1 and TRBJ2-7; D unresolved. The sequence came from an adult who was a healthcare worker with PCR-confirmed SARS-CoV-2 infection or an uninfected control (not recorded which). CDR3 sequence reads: CSVVSSQSYEQYF. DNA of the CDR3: TGCAGCGTTGTATCCAGCCAGTCCTACGAGCAGTACTTC.